This is a list of T cell receptor beta chains from one sample in a study of blood T cell repertoires in COVID-19. Profiled with immunoSEQ multiplex PCR; TCRdb holds only in-frame clones, not every one. Of over 200,000 clones listed, approximately 83% are singletons. Sequenced sample: peripheral blood. These receptors were obtained from a man aged 45 to 65 with active or convalescent COVID-19. CDR3s leave out the opening cysteine and the closing phenylalanine or tryptophan.

TRBV30	TRBJ2-7	AWGTGIYEQY
TRBV10-2	TRBJ1-6	ASSESPGYGSPLH
TRBV5-8	TRBJ1-5	ASSPGTGHNQPQH
TRBV5-1	TRBJ2-3	ASSPRSDTDTQY
TRBV27	TRBJ2-3	ASSFQRGASTDTQY
TRBV9	TRBJ2-3	ASSVGSGGADTQY
TRBV7-3	TRBJ2-1	ASSPGTLNNEQF
TRBV7-3	TRBJ2-2	ASSSRGGAGELF
TRBV11-2	TRBJ1-1	ASRIRNTEAF
TRBV11-2	TRBJ2-1	ASSLSPGPYNEQF
TRBV7-9	TRBJ2-2	ASSLTAGQVITGELF
TRBV5-1	TRBJ2-1	ASISGNEQF
TRBV2	TRBJ1-5	ASSEVPFGTGGVDQPQH
TRBV7-2	TRBJ1-2	ASSLSGTGYGYT
TRBV7-9	TRBJ2-1	ASSLVRGGDEQF
TRBV28	TRBJ1-5	ASSHSLRDQPQH
TRBV3-1/TRBV3-2	TRBJ2-5	ASSATSGGPQETQY
TRBV18	TRBJ1-3	ASSPKDRGSLSGNTIY
TRBV20-1	TRBJ1-2	SAREGSRRT
TRBV6-5	TRBJ2-1	ASIPGPSSYNEQF
TRBV27	TRBJ1-6	ASSSGTEGYSSPLH
TRBV6-4	TRBJ1-5	ASSKPQH
TRBV19	TRBJ1-2	ASSIAARVKGMYT
TRBV2	TRBJ2-1	ASIPRDSPDEQF
TRBV6-2/TRBV6-3	TRBJ2-3	ASSYATGTKVTDTQY
TRBV9	TRBJ2-3	ASSFGPNLSTDTQY
TRBV3-1/TRBV3-2	TRBJ2-7	ASSRGGAMYEQY
TRBV6-1	TRBJ2-3	ASSEWQGSTDTQY
TRBV4-1	TRBJ2-3	ASSQVLAASDTQY
TRBV7-6	TRBJ2-1	ASSLEVGAYNEQF
TRBV3-1/TRBV3-2	TRBJ2-7	ASSYGQGGLEQY
TRBV11-2	TRBJ2-2	ASGGVRGQGMPELF
TRBV2	TRBJ2-7	ASSDRGHGYEQY
TRBV28	TRBJ1-6	ASTDRGGSPLH
TRBV28	TRBJ1-2	ASSRGPYGYT
TRBV3-1/TRBV3-2	TRBJ2-7	ASSQDLQSYEQY
TRBV4-1	TRBJ1-1	ASSQDPPQLSRGLNTEAF
TRBV30	TRBJ1-5	AWSGQSNQPQH
TRBV28	TRBJ1-5	ASRLGSQPQH
TRBV14	TRBJ1-6	ASSQGAGNNSPLH